The TCR beta chain described here comes from a study of shared clonotypes between healthy human individuals. General study findings and limits: Among donors, the sharing of clonotypes was expected to be influenced by sequencing depth. Tissue TCR repertoires likely differ from these blood-only repertoires.

Of note for this clone: Its target is unknown. Possible read error: a much larger clone is one base away.

Donors had no recently reported acute infections or vaccinations and were HIV-negative. Germline lookup yields CDR1 SGHTA and CDR2 FQGNSA. The junction had 4 bases not matched to a gene; V was cut back by 5 bases and J by 5 bases. This CDR3 has 13 amino acids. Methods used by the authors: In the immunoSEQ data, sequences were junction-only and lacked quality scores, so filtering differed. Clones were sequenced by immunoSEQ multiplex PCR, and TCRdb holds only the in-frame ones, with some missing. V and J calls and clone size are copied from that table; D and trimming were computed from the DNA. The data hold roughly 500,000 clones, with roughly 80% observed a single time.

The TCR comes from a woman between 40 and 55 years old in good health. Some clones in this sample may be carry-over from other donors' samples. V gene TRBV7-2 combines with J gene TRBJ2-5; TRBD1 matches 8 bases. Sequencing was performed on PBMCs. The CDR3 DNA sequence: TGTGCCAGCAGCCCTGGACAGGGTGAGACCCAGTACTTC. As protein: CASSPGQGETQYF.